This TCR beta chain is from a study of T cells in localized non-small cell lung cancer. Study-wide findings and caveats: Uninvolved adjacent lung showed peak T cell clonality, exceeding tumor. Investigators sequenced only a single tumor region, leaving heterogeneity possible. Density of T cells in blood, when higher, went with longer overall survival. Of the top 100 tumor clones, median 57 were in adjacent lung, approximately 29 among its top 100.

This clone appeared once. Antigen specificity is unknown. The CDR3 covers 15 residues. Per the germline V gene, CDR1 is SGHTA and CDR2 is FQGTGA. V was cut by 2 bases and J by 2 bases, with 10 bases left in between. TCRdb's copy holds only in-frame clones and misses some; the assay was immunoSEQ multiplex PCR. This sample carries around 39,000 clones, approximately 89% of them seen once, and the ten largest clones take roughly 2.5%. The chain links TRBV7-3 to TRBJ1-5; TRBD1 is a possible D gene (5 bases). The clonotype originates from a woman aged 40 to 75 with stage I lung adenocarcinoma. Sequenced material: peripheral blood, taken before any cancer treatment. CDR3 residues: CASSLVGGGNQPQHF. CDR3 in DNA: TGTGCCAGCAGCTTAGTCGGAGGGGGCAATCAGCCCCAGCATTTT.